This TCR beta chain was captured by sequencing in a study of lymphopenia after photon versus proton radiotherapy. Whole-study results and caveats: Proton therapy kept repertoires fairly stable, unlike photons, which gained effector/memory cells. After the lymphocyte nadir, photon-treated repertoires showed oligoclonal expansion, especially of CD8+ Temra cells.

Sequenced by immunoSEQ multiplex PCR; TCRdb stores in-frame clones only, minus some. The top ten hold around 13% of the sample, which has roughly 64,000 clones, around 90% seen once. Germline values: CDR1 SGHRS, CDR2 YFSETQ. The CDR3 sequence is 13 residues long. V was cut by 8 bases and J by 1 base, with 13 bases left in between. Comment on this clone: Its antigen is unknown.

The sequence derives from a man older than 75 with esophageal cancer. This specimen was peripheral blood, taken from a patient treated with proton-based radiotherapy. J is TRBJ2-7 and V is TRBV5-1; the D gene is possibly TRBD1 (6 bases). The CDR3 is CASRLDSSYEQYF. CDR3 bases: TGCGCCAGTAGGCTGGACAGTTCCTACGAGCAGTACTTC.